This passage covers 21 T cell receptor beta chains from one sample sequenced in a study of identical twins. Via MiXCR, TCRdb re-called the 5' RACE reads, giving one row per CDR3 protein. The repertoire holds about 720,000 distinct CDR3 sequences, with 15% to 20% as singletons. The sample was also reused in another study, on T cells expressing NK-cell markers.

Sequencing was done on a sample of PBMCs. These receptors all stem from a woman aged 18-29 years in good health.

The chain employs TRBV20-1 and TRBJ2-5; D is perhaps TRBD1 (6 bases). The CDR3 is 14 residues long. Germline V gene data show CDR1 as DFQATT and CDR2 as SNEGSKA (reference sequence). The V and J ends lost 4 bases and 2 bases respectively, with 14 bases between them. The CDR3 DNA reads TGCAGTGCTACAAAAGCTGGACAGCAAGAGACCCAGTACTTC. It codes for CSATKAGQQETQYF.

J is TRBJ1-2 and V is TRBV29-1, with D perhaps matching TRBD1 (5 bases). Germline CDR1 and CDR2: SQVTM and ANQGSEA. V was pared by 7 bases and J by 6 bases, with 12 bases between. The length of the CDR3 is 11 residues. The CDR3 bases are TGCAGCGCTAGGGACGTTGATGGCTACACCTTC. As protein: CSARDVDGYTF.

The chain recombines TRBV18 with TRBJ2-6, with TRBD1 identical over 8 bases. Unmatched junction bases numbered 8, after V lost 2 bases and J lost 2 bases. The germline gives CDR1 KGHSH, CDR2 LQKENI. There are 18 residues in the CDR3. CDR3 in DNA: TGTGCCAGCTCACCAGCCGGGACAGGTCTTACTGGGGCCAACGTCCTGACTTTC. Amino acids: CASSPAGTGLTGANVLTF.

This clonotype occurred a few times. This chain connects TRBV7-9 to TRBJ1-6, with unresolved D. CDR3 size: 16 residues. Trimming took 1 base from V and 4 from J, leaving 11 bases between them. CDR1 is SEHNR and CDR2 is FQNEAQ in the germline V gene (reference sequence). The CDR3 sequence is CASSLGGPYYNSPLHF. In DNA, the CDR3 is TGTGCCAGCAGCTTAGGAGGACCTTATTATAATTCACCCCTCCACTTT.

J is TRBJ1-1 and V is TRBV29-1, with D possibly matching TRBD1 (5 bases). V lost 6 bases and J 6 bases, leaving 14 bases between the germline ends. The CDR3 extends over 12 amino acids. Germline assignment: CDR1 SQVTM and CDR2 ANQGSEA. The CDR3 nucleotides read TGCAGCGTCGCGGGGGGGGACGCTGAAGCTTTCTTT. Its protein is CSVAGGDAEAFF.

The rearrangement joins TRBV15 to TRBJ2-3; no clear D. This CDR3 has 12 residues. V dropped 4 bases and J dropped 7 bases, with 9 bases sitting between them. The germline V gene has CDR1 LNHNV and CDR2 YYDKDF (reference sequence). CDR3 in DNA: TGTGCCACCAGCAAGGGAAAGAATACGCAGTATTTT. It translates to CATSKGKNTQYF.

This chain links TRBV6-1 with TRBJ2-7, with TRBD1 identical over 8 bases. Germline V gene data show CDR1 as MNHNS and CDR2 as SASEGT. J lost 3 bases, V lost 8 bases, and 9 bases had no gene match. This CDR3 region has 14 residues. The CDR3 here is CASAWTGRSYEQYF. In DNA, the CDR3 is TGTGCCAGCGCTTGGACAGGGAGAAGCTACGAGCAGTACTTC.

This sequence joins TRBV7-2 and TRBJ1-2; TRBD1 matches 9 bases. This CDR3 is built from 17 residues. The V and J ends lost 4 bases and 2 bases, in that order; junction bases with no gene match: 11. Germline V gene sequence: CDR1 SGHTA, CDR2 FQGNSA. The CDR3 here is CASSSGTGMVGNYGYTF. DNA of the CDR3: TGTGCCAGCAGCTCCGGGACAGGGATGGTGGGGAACTATGGCTACACCTTC.

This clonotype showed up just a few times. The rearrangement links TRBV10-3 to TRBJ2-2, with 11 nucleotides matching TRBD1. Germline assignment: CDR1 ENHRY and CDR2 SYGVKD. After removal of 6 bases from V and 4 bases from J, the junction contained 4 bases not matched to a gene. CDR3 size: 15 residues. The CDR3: CAIRKGQGVTGELFF. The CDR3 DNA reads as TGTGCCATCAGAAAGGGACAGGGGGTCACCGGGGAGCTGTTTTTT.

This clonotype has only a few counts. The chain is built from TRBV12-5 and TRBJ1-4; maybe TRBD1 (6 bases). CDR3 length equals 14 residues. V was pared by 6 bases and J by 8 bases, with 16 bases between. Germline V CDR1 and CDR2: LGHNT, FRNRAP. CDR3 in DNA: TGTGCTAGTGGCTCCTCGGGACACGGCGAAAAACTGTTTTTT. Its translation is CASGSSGHGEKLFF.

This CDR3 is CASSKGSLAQFF. The CDR3 region has the DNA TGTGCCAGCAGTAAGGGCAGCTTAGCGCAGTTCTTC. The chain couples TRBV12-3 or TRBV12-4 to TRBJ2-1, with D unclear. The V end lost 5 bases, the J end lost 12 bases, and 14 bases lay between the germline ends. The CDR3 has 12 amino acids.

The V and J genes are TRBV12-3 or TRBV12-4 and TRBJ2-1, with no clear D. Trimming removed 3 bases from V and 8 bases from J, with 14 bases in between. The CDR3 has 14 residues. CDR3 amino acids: CASSLATAGHEQFF. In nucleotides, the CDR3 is TGTGCCAGCAGTTTGGCCACAGCAGGCCATGAGCAGTTCTTC.

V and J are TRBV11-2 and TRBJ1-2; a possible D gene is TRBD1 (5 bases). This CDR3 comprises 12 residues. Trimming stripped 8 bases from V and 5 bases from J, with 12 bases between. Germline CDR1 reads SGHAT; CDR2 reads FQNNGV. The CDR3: CASGKGLYGYTF. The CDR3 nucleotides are TGTGCCAGCGGTAAGGGACTTTATGGCTACACCTTC.

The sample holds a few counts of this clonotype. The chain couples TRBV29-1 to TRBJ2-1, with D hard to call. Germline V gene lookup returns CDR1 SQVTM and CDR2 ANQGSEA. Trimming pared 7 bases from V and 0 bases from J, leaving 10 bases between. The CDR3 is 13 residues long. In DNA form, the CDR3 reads TGCAGCGCCGCCGAGAGCTCCTACAATGAGCAGTTCTTC. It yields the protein CSAAESSYNEQFF.

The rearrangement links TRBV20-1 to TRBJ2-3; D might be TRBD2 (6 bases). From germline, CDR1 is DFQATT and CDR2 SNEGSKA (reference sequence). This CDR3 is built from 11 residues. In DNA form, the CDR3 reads TGCAGCCTTGTTTTAGGGACTTCGCAGTATTTT. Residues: CSLVLGTSQYF.

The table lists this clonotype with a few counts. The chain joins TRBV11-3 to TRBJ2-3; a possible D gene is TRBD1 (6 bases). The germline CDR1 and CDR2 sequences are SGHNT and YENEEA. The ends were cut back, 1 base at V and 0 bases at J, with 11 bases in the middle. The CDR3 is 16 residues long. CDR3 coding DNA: TGTGCCAGCAGCTTAGTCCGGACAGTTAGCACAGATACGCAGTATTTT. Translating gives CASSLVRTVSTDTQYF.

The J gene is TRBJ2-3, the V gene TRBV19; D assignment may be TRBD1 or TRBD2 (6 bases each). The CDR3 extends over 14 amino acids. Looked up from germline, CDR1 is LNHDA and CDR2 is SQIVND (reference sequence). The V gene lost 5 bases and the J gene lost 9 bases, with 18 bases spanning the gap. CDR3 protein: CASSGSTQGGTQYF. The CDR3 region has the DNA TGTGCCAGTAGTGGTTCCACACAGGGAGGCACGCAGTATTTT.

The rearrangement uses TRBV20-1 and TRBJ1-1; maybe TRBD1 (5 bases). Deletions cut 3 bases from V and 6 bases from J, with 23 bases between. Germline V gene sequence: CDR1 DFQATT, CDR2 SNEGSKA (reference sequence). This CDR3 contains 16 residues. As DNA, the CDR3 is TGCAGTGCTAGTGACGTTGTAGGCCGGGCGGGGGCTGAAGCTTTCTTT. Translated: CSASDVVGRAGAEAFF.

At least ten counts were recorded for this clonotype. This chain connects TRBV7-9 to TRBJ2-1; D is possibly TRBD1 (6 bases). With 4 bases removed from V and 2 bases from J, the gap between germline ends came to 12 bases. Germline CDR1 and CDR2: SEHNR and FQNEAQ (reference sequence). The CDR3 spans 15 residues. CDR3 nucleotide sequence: TGTGCCAGCAGCTCCGGTGAGGGGGCCTACAATGAGCAGTTCTTC. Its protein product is CASSSGEGAYNEQFF.

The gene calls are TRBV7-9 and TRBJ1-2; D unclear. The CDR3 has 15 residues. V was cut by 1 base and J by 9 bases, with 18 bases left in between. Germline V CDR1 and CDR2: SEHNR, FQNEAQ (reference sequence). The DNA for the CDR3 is TGTGCCAGCAGCTTAGTCACACCGCCAGCAAGGAGCTACACCTTC. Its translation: CASSLVTPPARSYTF.

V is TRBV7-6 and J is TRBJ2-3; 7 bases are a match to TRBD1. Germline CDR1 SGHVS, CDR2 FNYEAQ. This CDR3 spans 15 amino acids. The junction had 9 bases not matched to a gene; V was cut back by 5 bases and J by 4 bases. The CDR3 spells CASSEWTGGADTQYF. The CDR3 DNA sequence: TGTGCCAGCAGCGAATGGACAGGAGGAGCAGATACGCAGTATTTT.